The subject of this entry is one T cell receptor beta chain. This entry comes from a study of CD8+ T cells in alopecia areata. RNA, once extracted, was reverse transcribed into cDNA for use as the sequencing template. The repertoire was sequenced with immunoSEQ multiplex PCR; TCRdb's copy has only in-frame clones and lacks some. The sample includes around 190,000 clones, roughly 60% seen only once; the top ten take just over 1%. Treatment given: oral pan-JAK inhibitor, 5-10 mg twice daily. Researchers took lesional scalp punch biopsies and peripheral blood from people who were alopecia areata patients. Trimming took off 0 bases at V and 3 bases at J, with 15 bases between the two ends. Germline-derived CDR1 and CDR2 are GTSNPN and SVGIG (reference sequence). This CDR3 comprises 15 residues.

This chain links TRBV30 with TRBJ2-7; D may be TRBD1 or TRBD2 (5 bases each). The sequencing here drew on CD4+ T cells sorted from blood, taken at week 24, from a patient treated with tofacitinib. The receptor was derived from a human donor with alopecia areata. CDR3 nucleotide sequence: TGTGCCTGGAGTGTAGGGCGAGGGGCGCTCTACGAGCAGTACTTC. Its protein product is CAWSVGRGALYEQYF. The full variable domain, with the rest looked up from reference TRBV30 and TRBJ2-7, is SQTIHQWPATLVQPVGSPLSLECTVEGTSNPNLYWYRQAAGRGLQLLFYSVGIGQISSEVPQNLSASRPQDRQFILSSKKLLLSDSGFYLCAWSVGRGALYEQYFGPGTRLTVT.